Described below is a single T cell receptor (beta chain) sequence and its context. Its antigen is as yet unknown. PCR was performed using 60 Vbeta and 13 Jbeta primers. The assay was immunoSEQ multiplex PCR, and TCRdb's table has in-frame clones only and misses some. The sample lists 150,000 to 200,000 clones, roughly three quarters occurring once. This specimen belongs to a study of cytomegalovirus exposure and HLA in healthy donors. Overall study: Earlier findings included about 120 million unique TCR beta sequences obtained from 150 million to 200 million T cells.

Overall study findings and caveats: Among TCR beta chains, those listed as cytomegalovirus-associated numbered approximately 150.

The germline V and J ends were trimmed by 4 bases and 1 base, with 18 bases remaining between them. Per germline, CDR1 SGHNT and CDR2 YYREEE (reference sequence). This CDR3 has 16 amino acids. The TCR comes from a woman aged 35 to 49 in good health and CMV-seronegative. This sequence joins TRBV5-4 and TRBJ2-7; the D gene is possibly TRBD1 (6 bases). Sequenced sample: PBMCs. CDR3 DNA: TGTGCCAGCAGCACAATCCGGGACAAGACGTCCTACGAGCAGTACTTC. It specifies CASSTIRDKTSYEQYF.